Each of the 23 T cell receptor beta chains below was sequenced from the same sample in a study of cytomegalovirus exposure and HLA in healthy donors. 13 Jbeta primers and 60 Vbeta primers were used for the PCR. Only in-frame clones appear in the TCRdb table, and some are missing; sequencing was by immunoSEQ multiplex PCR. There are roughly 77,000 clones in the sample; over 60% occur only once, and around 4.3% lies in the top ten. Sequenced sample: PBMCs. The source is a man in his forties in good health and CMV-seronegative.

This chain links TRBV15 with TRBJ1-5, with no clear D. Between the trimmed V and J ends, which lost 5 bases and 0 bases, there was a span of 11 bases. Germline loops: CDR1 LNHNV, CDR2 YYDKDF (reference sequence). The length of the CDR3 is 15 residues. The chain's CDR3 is CATSPSSGSNQPQHF. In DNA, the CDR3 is TGTGCCACCAGCCCTTCCTCGGGTAGCAATCAGCCCCAGCATTTT.

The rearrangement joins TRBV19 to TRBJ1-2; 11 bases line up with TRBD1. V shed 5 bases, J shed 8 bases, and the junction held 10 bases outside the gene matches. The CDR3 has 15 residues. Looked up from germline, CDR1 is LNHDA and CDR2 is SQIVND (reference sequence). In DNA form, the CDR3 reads TGTGCCAGTAGTCCTTGGACAGGGGGCTCTACGGGCTACACCTTC. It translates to CASSPWTGGSTGYTF.

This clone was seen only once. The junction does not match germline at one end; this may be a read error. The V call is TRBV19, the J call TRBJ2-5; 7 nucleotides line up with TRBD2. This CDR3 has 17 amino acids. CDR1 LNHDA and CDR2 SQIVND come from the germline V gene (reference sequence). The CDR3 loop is CASGIDRGSGSQETQYF. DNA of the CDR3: TGTGCCAGTGGTATAGATCGGGGTAGCGGGTCTCAAGAGACCCAGTACTTC.

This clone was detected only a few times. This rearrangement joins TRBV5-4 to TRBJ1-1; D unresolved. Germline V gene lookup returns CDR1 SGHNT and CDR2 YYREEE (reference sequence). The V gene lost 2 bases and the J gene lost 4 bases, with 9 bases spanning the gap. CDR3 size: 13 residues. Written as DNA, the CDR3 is TGTGCCAGCAGCTTCGATGGGAGCACTGAAGCTTTCTTT. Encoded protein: CASSFDGSTEAFF.

For the CDR3, the DNA is TGTGCCACCAAAGGGGGGGCTAGTGAAAAACTGTTTTTT. It is translated as CATKGGASEKLFF. The chain uses TRBV10-3 and TRBJ1-4; tentative D call: TRBD1 (6 bases). The V gene lost 10 bases and the J gene lost 7 bases, with 16 bases spanning the gap. The germline V gene encodes CDR1 ENHRY and CDR2 SYGVKD. The CDR3 extends over 13 amino acids.

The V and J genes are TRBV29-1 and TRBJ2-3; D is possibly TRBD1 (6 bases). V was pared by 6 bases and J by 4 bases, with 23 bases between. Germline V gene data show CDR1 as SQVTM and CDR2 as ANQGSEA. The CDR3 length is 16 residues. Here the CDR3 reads CSVPARETGPPDTQYF. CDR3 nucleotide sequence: TGCAGCGTCCCGGCTCGCGAGACAGGACCTCCAGATACGCAGTATTTT.

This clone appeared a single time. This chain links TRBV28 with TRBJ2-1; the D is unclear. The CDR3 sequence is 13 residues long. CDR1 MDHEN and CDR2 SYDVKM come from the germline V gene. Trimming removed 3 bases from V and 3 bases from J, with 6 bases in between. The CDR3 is CASSLADYNEQFF. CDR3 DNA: TGTGCCAGCAGTTTGGCCGACTACAATGAGCAGTTCTTC.

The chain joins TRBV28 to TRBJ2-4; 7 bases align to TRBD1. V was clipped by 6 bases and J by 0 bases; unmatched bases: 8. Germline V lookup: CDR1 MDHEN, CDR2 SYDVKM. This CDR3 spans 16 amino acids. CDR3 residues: CASSLTGARAKNIQYF. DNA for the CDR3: TGTGCCAGCAGCCTTACAGGGGCTCGAGCCAAAAACATTCAGTACTTC.

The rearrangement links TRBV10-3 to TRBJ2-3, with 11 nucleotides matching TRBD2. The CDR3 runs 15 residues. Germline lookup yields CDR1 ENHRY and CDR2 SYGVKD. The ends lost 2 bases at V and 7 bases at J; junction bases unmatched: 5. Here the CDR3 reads CAISEVAGGWNTQYF. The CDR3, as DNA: TGTGCCATCAGTGAGGTAGCGGGAGGGTGGAATACGCAGTATTTT.

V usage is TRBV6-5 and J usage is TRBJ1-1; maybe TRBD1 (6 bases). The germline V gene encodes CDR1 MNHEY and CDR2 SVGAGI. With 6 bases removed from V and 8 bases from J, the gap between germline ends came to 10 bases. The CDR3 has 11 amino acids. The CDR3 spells CASRRQAEAFF. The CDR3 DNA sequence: TGTGCCAGCAGACGACAGGCCGAAGCTTTCTTT.

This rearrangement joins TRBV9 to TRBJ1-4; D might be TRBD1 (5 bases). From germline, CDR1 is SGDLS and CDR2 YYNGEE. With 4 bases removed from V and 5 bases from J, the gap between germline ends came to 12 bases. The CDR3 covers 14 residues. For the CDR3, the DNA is TGTGCCAGCAGCCGAGCGGGACCGAATGAAAAACTGTTTTTT. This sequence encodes CASSRAGPNEKLFF.

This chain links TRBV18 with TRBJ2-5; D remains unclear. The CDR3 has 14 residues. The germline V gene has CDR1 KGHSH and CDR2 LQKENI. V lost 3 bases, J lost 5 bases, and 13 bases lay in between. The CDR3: CASSPQEWVETQYF. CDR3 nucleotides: TGTGCCAGCTCACCTCAGGAATGGGTTGAGACCCAGTACTTC.

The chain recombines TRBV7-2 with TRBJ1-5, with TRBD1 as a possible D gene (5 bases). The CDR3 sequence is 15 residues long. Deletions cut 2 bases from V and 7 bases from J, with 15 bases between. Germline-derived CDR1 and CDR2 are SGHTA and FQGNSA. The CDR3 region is CASSLLQGLGQPQHF. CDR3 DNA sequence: TGTGCCAGCAGCTTATTGCAGGGTTTAGGCCAGCCCCAGCATTTT.

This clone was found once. This chain's CDR3 is CASSLGQIEAFF. Written as DNA, the CDR3 is TGTGCCAGCAGTTTAGGACAGATTGAAGCTTTCTTT. The chain recombines TRBV28 with TRBJ1-1, with a possible D match to TRBD1 (6 bases). CDR3 length equals 12 residues. V was clipped by 2 bases and J by 7 bases, with 8 bases between them. From germline, CDR1 is MDHEN and CDR2 SYDVKM.

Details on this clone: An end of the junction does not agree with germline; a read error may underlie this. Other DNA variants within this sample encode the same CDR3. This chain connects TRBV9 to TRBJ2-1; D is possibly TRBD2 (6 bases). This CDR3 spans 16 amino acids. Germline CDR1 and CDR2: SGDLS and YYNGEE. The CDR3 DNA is TGTGCCAGCAGCGTAGAGGAGGGGCCCCCCTACAACGAGCAGTTCTTC. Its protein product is CASSVEEGPPYNEQFF.

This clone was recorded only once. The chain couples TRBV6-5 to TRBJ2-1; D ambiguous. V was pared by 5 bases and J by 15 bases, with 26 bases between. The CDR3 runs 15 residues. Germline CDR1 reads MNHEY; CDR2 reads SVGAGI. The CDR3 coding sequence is TGTGCCAGCAGTCGATCCTGGAGTGTCGGCGTTGGGTTGTTCTTC. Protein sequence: CASSRSWSVGVGLFF.

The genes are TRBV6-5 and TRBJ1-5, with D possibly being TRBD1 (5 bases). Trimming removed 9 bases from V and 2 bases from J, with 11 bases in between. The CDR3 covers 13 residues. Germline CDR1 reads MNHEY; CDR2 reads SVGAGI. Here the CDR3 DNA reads TGTGCCAGTAGGGGTAGGGGCAATCAGCCCCAGCATTTT. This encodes CASRGRGNQPQHF.

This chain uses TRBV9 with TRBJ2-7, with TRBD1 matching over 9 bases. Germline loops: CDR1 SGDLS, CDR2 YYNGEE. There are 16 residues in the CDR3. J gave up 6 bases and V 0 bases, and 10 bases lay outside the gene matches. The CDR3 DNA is TGTGCCAGCAGCGTAGGAGGGACAGGGCCCTCGACCGAGCAGTACTTC. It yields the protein CASSVGGTGPSTEQYF.

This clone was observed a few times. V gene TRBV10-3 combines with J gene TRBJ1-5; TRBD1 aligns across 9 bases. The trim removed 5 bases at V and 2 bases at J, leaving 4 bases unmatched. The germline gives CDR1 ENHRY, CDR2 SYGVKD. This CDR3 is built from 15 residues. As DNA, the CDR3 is TGTGCCATCAGTCCCGACAGGGGGGGCAATCAGCCCCAGCATTTT. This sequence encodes CAISPDRGGNQPQHF.

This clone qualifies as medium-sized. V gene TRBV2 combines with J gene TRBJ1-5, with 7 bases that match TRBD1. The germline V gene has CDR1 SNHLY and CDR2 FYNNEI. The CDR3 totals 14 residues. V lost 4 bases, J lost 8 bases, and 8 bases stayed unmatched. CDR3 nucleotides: TGTGCCAGCAGTGCAGGGGGGTCCCAGAAGCCCCAGCATTTT. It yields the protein CASSAGGSQKPQHF.

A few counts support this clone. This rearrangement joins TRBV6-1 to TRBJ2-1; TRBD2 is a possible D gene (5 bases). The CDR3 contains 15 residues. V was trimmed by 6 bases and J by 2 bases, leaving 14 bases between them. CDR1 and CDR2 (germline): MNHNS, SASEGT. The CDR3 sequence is CASSLAGIPYNEQFF. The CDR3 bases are TGTGCCAGCAGCCTAGCCGGGATCCCCTACAATGAGCAGTTCTTC.

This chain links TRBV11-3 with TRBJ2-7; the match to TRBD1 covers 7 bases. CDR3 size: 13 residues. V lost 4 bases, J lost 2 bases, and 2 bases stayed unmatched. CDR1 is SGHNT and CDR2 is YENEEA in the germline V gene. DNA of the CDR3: TGTGCCAGCAGCTGGGGACAGACCTACGAGCAGTACTTC. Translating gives CASSWGQTYEQYF.

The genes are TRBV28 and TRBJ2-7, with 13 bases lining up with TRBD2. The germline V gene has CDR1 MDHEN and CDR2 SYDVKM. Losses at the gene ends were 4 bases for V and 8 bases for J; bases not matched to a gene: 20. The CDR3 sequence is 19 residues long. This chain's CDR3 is CASSSRQLLAGGSDEKQYF. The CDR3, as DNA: TGTGCCAGCAGTTCGAGACAGTTACTAGCGGGAGGGTCCGATGAAAAGCAGTACTTC.